Below are 24 T cell receptor beta chains sequenced from a single sample in a study of shared clonotypes between healthy human individuals. Generated by immunoSEQ multiplex PCR, the TCRdb table keeps only in-frame clones and is missing some. The sample contains around 1,900,000 clones, over 85% of which appear only once. CD8 cells classed as naive were CD45RO-negative and positively selected for CCR7, excluding terminally differentiated effector memory CD45RA+ cells. Sequencing was carried out using naive CD8+ T cells from PBMCs. These receptors all come from a man younger than 35 in good health. Some clones in this sample may be carry-over from other donors' samples.

This clone was detected once. The rearrangement uses TRBV7-8 and TRBJ1-5, with a possible D match to TRBD1 (5 bases). Germline V gene lookup returns CDR1 SGHVS and CDR2 FQNEAQ. The V gene lost 4 bases and the J gene lost 2 bases, with 30 bases spanning the gap. The CDR3 length is 21 residues. CDR3: CASSSAVPTQGTEEGNQPQHF. DNA for the CDR3: TGTGCCAGCAGCTCAGCCGTTCCTACTCAGGGAACGGAGGAAGGCAATCAGCCCCAGCATTTT.

The chain joins TRBV7-9 to TRBJ2-5, with a weak D call TRBD1 (5 bases). The end of the DNA is better explained by TRBJ2-7, so the J call may be wrong. The germline V gene has CDR1 SEHNR and CDR2 FQNEAQ (reference sequence). The CDR3 length is 11 residues. The DNA of the CDR3 is TGTGCCAGCAAGGGGAAAGGCGAGCAGTACTTC. It specifies CASKGKGEQYF.

V is TRBV9 and J is TRBJ2-5; 8 nucleotides match TRBD1. The CDR3 extends over 16 amino acids. V lost 3 bases, J lost 0 bases, and 7 bases stayed unmatched. The V gene's germline CDR1 is SGDLS and CDR2 YYNGEE. The CDR3 sequence is CASSGGQAPYQETQYF. Here the CDR3 DNA reads TGTGCCAGCAGCGGGGGACAGGCGCCATACCAAGAGACCCAGTACTTC.

The rearrangement uses TRBV18 and TRBJ1-2; the D is unclear. CDR1 KGHSH and CDR2 LQKENI come from the germline V gene. V was shortened by 4 bases and J by 4 bases, with 10 bases between the two germline ends. CDR3 length: 13 residues. The CDR3 is CASSLEMAYGYTF. CDR3 sequence (DNA): TGTGCCAGCTCACTAGAGATGGCCTATGGCTACACCTTC. Full variable domain (rest looked up from reference TRBV18 and TRBJ1-2): NAGVMQNPRHLVRRRGQEARLRCSPMKGHSHVYWYRQLPEEGLKFMVYLQKENIIDESGMPKERFSAEFPKEGPSILRIQQVVRGDSAAYFCASSLEMAYGYTFGSGTRLTVV.

The gene calls are TRBV19 and TRBJ1-2; D is possibly TRBD1 (5 bases). Germline V CDR1 and CDR2: LNHDA, SQIVND (reference sequence). The CDR3 is made up of 16 amino acids. Trimming cost V 5 bases and J 4 bases, with 20 bases left between them. The chain's CDR3 is CASSPPGGELVYGYTF. As DNA, the CDR3 is TGTGCCAGTAGTCCCCCGGGGGGGGAACTCGTCTATGGCTACACCTTC.

The chain links TRBV7-9 to TRBJ2-7, with 8 bases aligning to TRBD2. This CDR3 spans 13 amino acids. CDR1 and CDR2 from the germline V gene are SEHNR and FQNEAQ (reference sequence). J was trimmed by 6 bases and V by 3 bases; bases with no gene match: 4. For the CDR3, the DNA is TGTGCCAGCAGCTTGAGCGGGAGAGCCGAGCAGTACTTC. It codes for CASSLSGRAEQYF. The full variable domain, with the rest looked up from reference TRBV7-9 and TRBJ2-7, is DTGVSQNPRHKITKRGQNVTFRCDPISEHNRLYWYRQTLGQGPEFLTYFQNEAQLEKSRLLSDRFSAERPKGSFSTLEIQRTEQGDSAMYLCASSLSGRAEQYFGPGTRLTVT.

This rearrangement joins TRBV29-1 to TRBJ1-1; D remains ambiguous. This CDR3 comprises 11 residues. Trimming shortened V by 8 bases and J by 5 bases, and 12 bases separated the two germline ends. The germline gives CDR1 SQVTM, CDR2 ANQGSEA. CDR3 residues: CSPTEGTEAFF. The CDR3 DNA is TGCAGCCCGACCGAAGGAACTGAAGCTTTCTTT.

V usage is TRBV7-2 and J usage is TRBJ2-2; 14 nucleotides match TRBD2. This CDR3 is built from 18 residues. V dropped 4 bases and J dropped 3; count of bases not matched to a gene: 7. Germline values: CDR1 SGHTA, CDR2 FQGNSA. The CDR3, as DNA: TGTGCCAGCAGCTCCGGGACTAGCGGGAGAATTGACACCGGGGAGCTGTTTTTT. This sequence encodes CASSSGTSGRIDTGELFF.

The chain joins TRBV7-9 to TRBJ2-3; D may be TRBD2 (6 bases). The CDR3 is 15 residues long. The ends were cut back, 3 bases at V and 6 bases at J, with 16 bases in the middle. Germline V lookup: CDR1 SEHNR, CDR2 FQNEAQ (reference sequence). CDR3 amino acids: CASSFNFLGGDTQYF. CDR3 coding DNA: TGTGCCAGCAGCTTTAACTTCTTAGGAGGGGATACGCAGTATTTT.

The rearrangement uses TRBV5-1 and TRBJ1-3; the match to TRBD1 covers 10 bases. Trimming removed 3 bases from V and 2 bases from J; junction bases left unmatched: 2. The CDR3 loop spans 15 amino acids. Germline loops: CDR1 SGHRS, CDR2 YFSETQ. In DNA form, the CDR3 reads TGCGCCAGCAGCTCCGGGACAGGGGCTGGAAACACCATATATTTT. Protein sequence: CASSSGTGAGNTIYF.

The chain links TRBV30 to TRBJ2-2, with 8 bases fitting TRBD2. Germline CDR1 reads GTSNPN; CDR2 reads SVGIG (reference sequence). The CDR3 is 14 amino acids. V was pared by 5 bases and J by 6 bases, with 8 bases of the junction left unmatched. The CDR3 bases are TGTGCCTGGGAAGCGGGAGTCGATGCCGGGGAGCTGTTTTTT. Translation: CAWEAGVDAGELFF.

The chain couples TRBV28 to TRBJ2-7; 9 bases are a match to TRBD2. The V segment lost 2 bases and the J segment 4 bases; nucleotides outside the gene matches: 15. Germline V gene data show CDR1 as MDHEN and CDR2 as SYDVKM. This CDR3 region has 18 residues. The CDR3 DNA is TGTGCCAGCAGTTTAATTCACACAAGGCTAGCGGGGACTTACGAGCAGTACTTC. It encodes CASSLIHTRLAGTYEQYF.

The V call is TRBV28, the J call TRBJ1-1; D remains unclear. V was shortened by 2 bases and J by 5 bases, with 15 bases between the two germline ends. CDR1 is MDHEN and CDR2 is SYDVKM in the germline V gene. The CDR3 covers 15 residues. The CDR3 sequence is CASSLNLRAGTEAFF. The CDR3, as DNA: TGTGCCAGCAGTTTAAATCTGAGAGCGGGGACTGAAGCTTTCTTT.

The chain links TRBV10-3 to TRBJ1-5, with D possibly TRBD1 on 5 matching bases. V gave up 3 bases and J gave up 3 bases, with 12 bases separating them. The germline V gene encodes CDR1 ENHRY and CDR2 SYGVKD. The CDR3 has 15 residues. The CDR3 bases are TGTGCCATCAGTGATTCGGGACCGAACAATCAGCCCCAGCATTTT. Protein product: CAISDSGPNNQPQHF.

This chain links TRBV9 with TRBJ2-7; 8 positions agree with TRBD1. The CDR3 extends over 16 amino acids. CDR1 SGDLS and CDR2 YYNGEE come from the germline V gene. Losses at the gene ends were 0 bases for V and 2 bases for J; bases not matched to a gene: 7. CDR3 DNA sequence: TGTGCCAGCAGCGTAGGCGGCAGGGGGCTACCCTACGAGCAGTACTTC. It specifies CASSVGGRGLPYEQYF.

The chain is built from TRBV27 and TRBJ2-3; D gene uncertain. Germline V gene lookup returns CDR1 MNHEY and CDR2 SMNVEV (reference sequence). The CDR3 has 13 amino acids. V was shortened by 8 bases and J by 1 base, with 10 bases between the two germline ends. The CDR3 here is CASLLLGTDTQYF. Written as DNA, the CDR3 is TGTGCCAGCCTACTTCTGGGCACAGATACGCAGTATTTT.

The chain joins TRBV29-1 to TRBJ1-1, with D perhaps matching TRBD1 (5 bases). V gave up 0 bases and J gave up 11 bases, with 19 bases separating them. Germline loops: CDR1 SQVTM, CDR2 ANQGSEA. The CDR3 contains 14 residues. CDR3 region: CSVEDPRHPNRAFF. CDR3 DNA sequence: TGCAGCGTTGAAGACCCGCGACACCCGAACAGGGCTTTCTTT.

The chain carries TRBV6-5 and TRBJ2-5; D could derive from TRBD1 or TRBD2 (5 bases each). The germline CDR1 and CDR2 sequences are MNHEY and SVGAGI. Trimming took 8 bases from V and 5 from J, leaving 18 bases between them. The length of the CDR3 is 14 residues. The CDR3 nucleotides are TGTGCCAGCGGGGCCAAATCTCGGGGTGAGACCCAGTACTTC. Translated, it gives CASGAKSRGETQYF.

The genes are TRBV9 and TRBJ1-1; D gene unclear. Trimming left V 3 bases short and J 4 bases short, with 13 bases between. CDR3 length: 14 residues. Germline V gene lookup returns CDR1 SGDLS and CDR2 YYNGEE. CDR3 sequence: CASSEGGRSTEAFF. CDR3 DNA: TGTGCCAGCAGCGAGGGAGGGAGGAGCACTGAAGCTTTCTTT.

V gene TRBV13 combines with J gene TRBJ2-5; 7 nucleotides align to TRBD1. This CDR3 comprises 16 residues. V lost 5 bases to trimming and J lost 5 bases; unmatched junction nucleotides: 14. CDR1 is PRHDT and CDR2 is FYEKMQ in the germline V gene (reference sequence). The CDR3 region has the DNA TGTGCCAGCAGCCCGCGAATACAGGGGCCTGGTGAGACCCAGTACTTC. Residues: CASSPRIQGPGETQYF.

The chain links TRBV5-4 to TRBJ2-2, with a possible D match to TRBD2 (5 bases). Trimming removed 0 bases from V and 5 bases from J, with 20 bases in between. This CDR3 has 18 residues. CDR1 SGHNT and CDR2 YYREEE come from the germline V gene (reference sequence). The CDR3 nucleotides are TGTGCCAGCAGCTTGGACGGCGCGGCCCCATCGGGGACCGGGGAGCTGTTTTTT. Protein product: CASSLDGAAPSGTGELFF.

In the case of this clone: Different DNA sequences within this sample yield the same CDR3. The V and J genes are TRBV5-1 and TRBJ2-2; no reliable D call. Per the germline V gene, CDR1 is SGHRS and CDR2 is YFSETQ. V was clipped by 0 bases and J by 6 bases, with 3 bases between them. The CDR3 consists of 12 residues. CDR3 coding DNA: TGCGCCAGCAGCTTGGGCGCCGGGGAGCTGTTTTTT. Translated: CASSLGAGELFF.

This rearrangement joins TRBV5-1 to TRBJ2-1, with 13 positions matching TRBD2. The CDR3 is 18 residues long. The ends lost 7 bases at V and 3 bases at J; junction bases unmatched: 13. Germline loops: CDR1 SGHRS, CDR2 YFSETQ. CDR3 region: CASQLGLAGAWGYNEQFF. In nucleotides, the CDR3 is TGCGCCAGCCAACTCGGACTAGCGGGAGCCTGGGGCTACAATGAGCAGTTCTTC.

The chain combines TRBV2 with TRBJ2-3; 9 bases agree with TRBD2. Germline V lookup: CDR1 SNHLY, CDR2 FYNNEI. V lost 8 bases, J lost 0 bases, and 3 bases stayed unmatched. This CDR3 has 14 residues. The CDR3 region is CASSAGGSTDTQYF. The CDR3 DNA reads TGTGCCAGCTCAGCGGGAGGTAGCACAGATACGCAGTATTTT.